This TCR beta chain was found in a study of T-cell memory formation after mild COVID-19. CDR1 is SGHKS, CDR2 YYEKEE, per germline (reference sequence). This CDR3 region has 15 residues. V was trimmed by 4 bases and J by 0 bases, leaving 13 bases between them. TCRdb called the 5' RACE reads again in MiXCR, with one record for every CDR3 protein. This table has 250,000 to 400,000 distinct CDR3 sequences, about 13% appearing once. This TCR was sampled from a man between 18 and 35 years old who had mild COVID-19 (a few samples of this study predate the infection). Cell type and time point are not known. The sample comprised PBMCs or a T cell subset sorted from them (not recorded which). This chain joins TRBV5-5 and TRBJ2-5; possibly TRBD1 for D (5 bases). The CDR3 sequence: CASSKNQGHQETQYF. In DNA form, the CDR3 reads TGTGCCAGCAGCAAGAACCAGGGTCACCAAGAGACCCAGTACTTC.